What follows are 10 T cell receptor beta chains derived from one specimen sequenced in a study of OX40 agonist ivuxolimab in advanced cancers. Generated by immunoSEQ multiplex PCR, the TCRdb table keeps only in-frame clones and is missing some. Of around 62,000 clones listed, 60% to 80% are singletons. This specimen consisted of CD4+ or CD8+ T cells sorted from blood, obtained in a trial of the OX40 agonist ivuxolimab. The source of these receptors is an adult with an advanced solid tumor such as melanoma, head and neck, liver or kidney cancer.

This chain joins TRBV27 and TRBJ1-4, with D hard to call. Germline V gives CDR1 MNHEY, CDR2 SMNVEV (reference sequence). This CDR3 contains 14 residues. The germline V and J ends were trimmed by 4 bases and 7 bases, with 13 bases remaining between them. The CDR3 bases are TGTGCCAGCAGTTCCCTTATCGGTGGTGAAAAACTGTTTTTT. This translates into CASSSLIGGEKLFF.

This sequence joins TRBV10-3 and TRBJ2-7; D might be TRBD1 or TRBD2, each matching 5 bases. V lost 10 bases, J lost 6 bases, and 19 bases lay in between. The CDR3 consists of 13 residues. CDR1 ENHRY and CDR2 SYGVKD come from the germline V gene. The CDR3 DNA reads as TGTGCCACCCATGGGGCTCCAGGGAGCGAGCAGTACTTC. It codes for CATHGAPGSEQYF.

This sequence joins TRBV5-1 and TRBJ2-7, with D perhaps TRBD1 (5 bases). Trimming stripped 6 bases from V and 3 bases from J, with 13 bases between. Germline lookup yields CDR1 SGHRS and CDR2 YFSETQ. This CDR3 is built from 13 residues. This CDR3 reads CASKSRDGYEQYF. In DNA, the CDR3 is TGCGCCAGCAAATCCAGGGATGGCTACGAGCAGTACTTC.

This chain connects TRBV18 to TRBJ2-5; 12 positions agree with TRBD2. Germline assignment: CDR1 KGHSH and CDR2 LQKENI. The CDR3 runs 16 residues. V dropped 3 bases and J dropped 3; count of bases not matched to a gene: 5. CDR3 amino acids: CASSPFLAGGKETQYF. In nucleotides, the CDR3 is TGTGCCAGCTCACCCTTCCTAGCGGGGGGGAAAGAGACCCAGTACTTC.

The gene calls are TRBV2 and TRBJ1-4; D might be TRBD1 (5 bases). The CDR3 has 15 amino acids. Looked up from germline, CDR1 is SNHLY and CDR2 is FYNNEI. Trimming removed 2 bases at V and 8 bases at J, with 15 bases between. CDR3 amino acids: CASSESGAVAEKLFF. Here the CDR3 DNA reads TGTGCCAGCAGTGAATCCGGGGCTGTAGCGGAAAAACTGTTTTTT. The full variable domain, with the rest looked up from reference TRBV2 and TRBJ1-4, is EPEVTQTPSHQVTQMGQEVILRCVPISNHLYFYWYRQILGQKVEFLVSFYNNEISEKSEIFDDQFSVERPDGSNFTLKIRSTKLEDSAMYFCASSESGAVAEKLFFGSGTQLSVL.

The chain uses TRBV11-2 and TRBJ1-1; a possible D gene is TRBD1 (6 bases). CDR3 size: 15 residues. Between the trimmed V and J ends, which lost 1 base and 3 bases, there was a span of 12 bases. The V gene's germline CDR1 is SGHAT and CDR2 FQNNGV. DNA for the CDR3: TGTGCCAGCAGCTTAGGAAGTGGGGGGCACACTGAAGCTTTCTTT. This gives the protein CASSLGSGGHTEAFF.

V usage is TRBV6-6 and J usage is TRBJ2-2, with a weak D call TRBD2 (5 bases). The CDR3 consists of 16 residues. Germline V gene data show CDR1 as MNHNY and CDR2 as SVGAGI (reference sequence). V lost 6 bases and J 1 base, leaving 15 bases between the germline ends. The CDR3 loop reads CASSAVGGKNTGELFF. CDR3 nucleotides: TGTGCCAGCAGCGCCGTAGGAGGCAAGAACACCGGGGAGCTGTTTTTT.

The chain couples TRBV5-6 to TRBJ2-5; a possible D gene is TRBD2 (5 bases). V was pared by 0 bases and J by 5 bases, with 11 bases between. Per the germline V gene, CDR1 is SGHDT and CDR2 is YYEEEE. CDR3 size: 14 residues. In nucleotides, the CDR3 is TGTGCCAGCAGCTTGGTGGGATGGAGGGAGACCCAGTACTTC. This sequence encodes CASSLVGWRETQYF.

This clone was seen only a few times. V usage is TRBV11-3 and J usage is TRBJ1-1; D gene uncertain. The V gene's germline CDR1 is SGHNT and CDR2 YENEEA. Trimming cost V 4 bases and J 1 base, with 16 bases left between them. The CDR3 extends over 16 amino acids. The CDR3 reads CASSSSLNPRNTEAFF. The DNA of the CDR3 is TGTGCCAGCAGCTCCTCGTTGAATCCTAGGAACACTGAAGCTTTCTTT. The full variable domain, with the rest looked up from reference TRBV11-3 and TRBJ1-1, is EAGVVQSPRYKIIEKKQPVAFWCNPISGHNTLYWYLQNLGQGPELLIRYENEEAVDDSQLPKDRFSAERLKGVDSTLKIQPAELGDSAVYLCASSSSLNPRNTEAFFGQGTRLTVV.

This chain joins TRBV5-6 and TRBJ1-1; D is unclear. The V and J ends lost 0 bases and 0 bases respectively, with 6 bases between them. CDR1 is SGHDT, CDR2 YYEEEE, per germline. The CDR3 contains 14 residues. The CDR3 DNA reads as TGTGCCAGCAGCTTGGGACATCTGAACACTGAAGCTTTCTTT. Protein product: CASSLGHLNTEAFF. The full variable domain, its missing parts supplied by reference TRBV5-6 and TRBJ1-1, is DAGVTQSPTHLIKTRGQQVTLRCSPKSGHDTVSWYQQALGQGPQFIFQYYEEEERQRGNFPDRFSGHQFPNYSSELNVNALLLGDSALYLCASSLGHLNTEAFFGQGTRLTVV.